This T cell receptor (beta chain) was documented in a study of blood T cell repertoires in COVID-19. For the study at large: Acute-phase and convalescent COVID-19 samples originated in the United States, Italy and Spain.

The data were produced by immunoSEQ multiplex PCR, yet TCRdb's version contains in-frame clones alone and is incomplete. The profile shows approximately 60,000 clones, around 84% of them singletons. The CDR3 has 17 residues. Germline V gene data show CDR1 as SGDLS and CDR2 as YYNGEE. V gave up 1 base and J gave up 8 bases; unmatched junction bases: 10. This rearrangement joins TRBV9 to TRBJ2-1; 12 nucleotides match TRBD2. The sequencing input was peripheral blood. This TCR derives from a middle-aged man with active COVID-19. The CDR3 region is CASSVLKTSGSLDEQFF. Here the CDR3 DNA reads TGTGCCAGCAGCGTACTAAAGACTAGCGGGAGTCTGGATGAGCAGTTCTTC.